This T cell receptor (beta chain) emerged from a study of cytomegalovirus exposure and HLA in healthy donors. Turning to the study itself: Falling in the Caucasian-associated ancestry cluster were 80% to 90% of 398 genotyped donors.

PCR used 60 Vbeta primers and 13 Jbeta primers. The table came from immunoSEQ multiplex PCR; TCRdb's copy has only in-frame clones and leaves some out. The repertoire has about 150,000 clones, roughly 80% of them found once; the top ten carry 3.1%. Germline V lookup: CDR1 SGHRS, CDR2 YFSETQ. Trimming shortened V by 2 bases and J by 11 bases, and 19 bases separated the two germline ends. The CDR3 runs 14 residues. Comment on this clone: Its specificity is not known.

Study conclusions and caveats: Reports credit the classifier with highly specific, highly sensitive diagnosis of cytomegalovirus status. In a later analysis, TCR beta V- and J-gene trimming was associated with a missense DCLRE1C variant.

The sequenced sample was PBMCs. The chain carries TRBV5-1 and TRBJ1-1; possible D gene TRBD1, 5 bases. The TCR sequence derives from a male donor in good health and CMV-seronegative. For the CDR3, the DNA is TGCGCCAGCAGCTTTGGGGTAGGGGCCGAAGTGGCTTTCTTT. Amino acids: CASSFGVGAEVAFF.